This is a list of T cell receptor beta chains from one sample in a study of T cell responses to AZD1222 COVID-19 vaccine. Clones were read by immunoSEQ multiplex PCR, and TCRdb kept only the in-frame ones, dropping some. Of roughly 84,000 clones in the sample, 70% to 90% are singletons; the top ten hold roughly 12%. The material sequenced was peripheral blood, taken 28 days after the second AZD1222 dose. These receptor sequences come from an adult who received the AZD1222 COVID-19 vaccine. The CDR3 runs from the conserved cysteine through the conserved F or W. The D gene is left open where the match is weak. For some rows the clone size is stated as once, few or many, or as a class when expanded; others skip it.

CDR3 length	clone size	D gene	V gene	J gene	CDR3 DNA	CDR3 protein
15	-	TRBD1	TRBV25-1	TRBJ2-5	TGTGCCAGCAGTGACCGGGACAGACGGGTTTGGACCCAGTACTTC	CASSDRDRRVWTQYF
14	-	-	TRBV7-2	TRBJ1-2	TGTGCCAGCAGCTTTGAACAGGGTTTGGTAGGCTACACCTTC	CASSFEQGLVGYTF
15	-	-	TRBV9	TRBJ2-1	TGTGCCAGCAGCGTAAGCGGATTAAAAGGGAATGAGCAGTTCTTC	CASSVSGLKGNEQFF
13	once	-	TRBV12-3/TRBV12-4	TRBJ2-4	TGTGCCAGCAGTTCCGGGGGCAAAAACATTCAGTACTTC	CASSSGGKNIQYF
14	few	-	TRBV5-6	TRBJ1-2	TGTGCCAGCAACCCTCTACGAACCCAGTTTGGCTACACCTTC	CASNPLRTQFGYTF
15	-	TRBD1	TRBV5-6	TRBJ1-5	TGTGCCAGCAGCCCGGGGACAGGCGGGAGTCAGCCCCAGCATTTT	CASSPGTGGSQPQHF
14	-	TRBD2	TRBV7-9	TRBJ2-1	TGTGCCAGCAGCTCGGACGGCGGGAGCAATGAGCAGTTCTTC	CASSSDGGSNEQFF
16	-	-	TRBV11-3	TRBJ1-4	TGTGCCAGCAGCCCCTCCAGCCGGGGGGGGAGTGAAAAACTGTTTTTT	CASSPSSRGGSEKLFF
12	-	-	TRBV12-3/TRBV12-4	TRBJ1-2	TGTGCCAGTCAGCAGGGTTCGTATGGCTACACCTTC	CASQQGSYGYTF
14	-	-	TRBV6-4	TRBJ2-1	TGTGCCAGCAGTGACGGGGTGGGGAACAATGAGCAGTTCTTC	CASSDGVGNNEQFF
15	few	-	TRBV25-1	TRBJ2-2	TGTGCCAGCAGTGTTGCAGGGTCGAACACCGGGGAGCTGTTTTTT	CASSVAGSNTGELFF
14	-	TRBD1	TRBV7-8	TRBJ1-1	TGTGCCAGCAGCTCTAACAGGGGTACCACTGAAGCTTTCTTT	CASSSNRGTTEAFF
16	-	-	TRBV9	TRBJ2-3	TGTGCCAGCAGCGTAGACCGGTCGCTAGTTACAGATACGCAGTATTTT	CASSVDRSLVTDTQYF
17	-	TRBD2	TRBV7-6	TRBJ2-3	TGTGCCAGCAGCTTATCCAGCGGGGGGAGTTGGACAGATACGCAGTATTTT	CASSLSSGGSWTDTQYF
16	-	TRBD2	TRBV19	TRBJ2-1	TGTGCCAGTAGTACCACCTCGGGACTAGCGGGAGTGGAGCAGTTCTTC	CASSTTSGLAGVEQFF
14	-	-	TRBV11-2	TRBJ1-2	TGTGCCAGCAGCTTTGGGGACGGGGCCTATGGCTACACCTTC	CASSFGDGAYGYTF
13	few	-	TRBV27	TRBJ1-2	TGTGCCAGCAGTTTGGGGGCCCCCTATGGCTACACCTTC	CASSLGAPYGYTF
12	-	-	TRBV5-8	TRBJ1-2	TGTGCCAGCAGCCTGTATGGGGTCGGCTACACCTTC	CASSLYGVGYTF
12	-	TRBD1	TRBV6-2/TRBV6-3	TRBJ1-1	TGTGCCAGCAGTCGAACAGGGGTAAGGGCTTTCTTT	CASSRTGVRAFF
14	-	-	TRBV30	TRBJ1-2	TGTGCCTGGAGTGTGGAGGACGAAAACTATGGCTACACCTTC	CAWSVEDENYGYTF
14	-	-	TRBV19	TRBJ2-5	TGTGCCAGTAGTATAGTTGGTGGCGGAGAGACCCAGTACTTC	CASSIVGGGETQYF
15	-	-	TRBV4-2	TRBJ1-4	TGTGCCAGCAGCCAAGATTTGACAGTGAACGAAAAACTGTTTTTT	CASSQDLTVNEKLFF
13	-	-	TRBV19	TRBJ1-2	TGTGCCAGTAGTAGTTTTGGGGGTGATGGCTACACCTTC	CASSSFGGDGYTF
15	-	-	TRBV4-3	TRBJ2-2	TGCGCCAGCAGCCAAGATGGAAGGGCCACCGGGGAGCTGTTTTTT	CASSQDGRATGELFF
14	many	-	TRBV25-1	TRBJ2-5	TGTGCCAGCAGTGTTACAGGAAACCAAGAGACCCAGTACTTC	CASSVTGNQETQYF
16	-	TRBD2	TRBV5-1	TRBJ2-1	TGCGCCAGCAGCTCTAGCGGGGGGGCCTCCTACAATGAGCAGTTCTTC	CASSSSGGASYNEQFF
14	-	-	TRBV28	TRBJ2-3	TGTGCCAGCAGCCGGGGAACTAGCACAGATACGCAGTATTTT	CASSRGTSTDTQYF
15	-	TRBD2	TRBV18	TRBJ2-1	TGTGCCAGCTCACCAATACTAGCGGGAGGCAATGAGCAGTTCTTC	CASSPILAGGNEQFF
14	-	TRBD1	TRBV27	TRBJ1-2	TGTGCCAGCAGTTCCCTTGGACAGGCGTGGGGCTACACCTTC	CASSSLGQAWGYTF
14	few	-	TRBV28	TRBJ2-7	TGTGCCAGCAGCCCGAATATTAACTCCTACGAGCAGTACTTC	CASSPNINSYEQYF
14	-	-	TRBV11-3	TRBJ1-1	TGTGCCAGCAACCAGGGAACTATGAACACTGAAGCTTTCTTT	CASNQGTMNTEAFF
15	-	TRBD2	TRBV19	TRBJ2-3	TGTGCCAGTAGTATTACTAGCGGCCGCACAGATACGCAGTATTTT	CASSITSGRTDTQYF
16	-	TRBD2	TRBV28	TRBJ2-3	TGTGCCAGCAGTATGGGACTAGCGGGAGGGTTAGATACGCAGTATTTT	CASSMGLAGGLDTQYF
11	few	-	TRBV30	TRBJ1-2	TGTGCCTGGTCCAATACCTATGGCTACACCTTC	CAWSNTYGYTF
14	-	-	TRBV18	TRBJ1-1	TGTGCCAGCTCACAGGGACCTCTGAACACTGAAGCTTTCTTT	CASSQGPLNTEAFF
15	few	-	TRBV5-1	TRBJ1-6	TGCGCCAGCAGCTTGGGGACAGCGGGTAATTCACCCCTCCACTTT	CASSLGTAGNSPLHF
15	-	-	TRBV7-9	TRBJ1-4	TGTGCCAGCAGCTCCGGAAGGGGGTCCCGCGAAAAACTGTTTTTT	CASSSGRGSREKLFF
15	-	-	TRBV7-9	TRBJ1-2	TGTGCCAGCAGCTCTATCTTGACAGCTAACTATGGCTACACCTTC	CASSSILTANYGYTF
12	-	-	TRBV24-1	TRBJ2-5	TGTGCCACCAGTGATTTTCAAGAGACCCAGTACTTC	CATSDFQETQYF
16	once	-	TRBV5-6	TRBJ1-2	TGTGCCAGCAGCAAAATCGACGGAGGGTCGAGCTATGGCTACACCTTC	CASSKIDGGSSYGYTF
16	-	-	TRBV14	TRBJ1-5	TGTGCCAGCAGCCAAGAGGAGGGACCGAGGAATCAGCCCCAGCATTTT	CASSQEEGPRNQPQHF
12	-	-	TRBV27	TRBJ1-5	TGTGCCAGCAGTCAACGGAATCAGCCCCAGCATTTT	CASSQRNQPQHF
16	-	-	TRBV7-2	TRBJ2-1	TGTGCCAGCAGCTTACGGCGGGGAAGCTCCTACAATGAGCAGTTCTTC	CASSLRRGSSYNEQFF
18	once	TRBD2	TRBV7-2	TRBJ2-2	TGTGCCAGCAGCCGCTGGGGACTAGCGGGGTCGAACACCGGGGAGCTGTTTTTT	CASSRWGLAGSNTGELFF
13	-	-	TRBV6-2/TRBV6-3	TRBJ2-4	TGTGCCAGCAGTCGAGGAGGGACAAACATTCAGTACTTC	CASSRGGTNIQYF
12	-	-	TRBV12-3/TRBV12-4	TRBJ1-1	TGTGCCAGCAGGTCAACAGGGACTGAAGCTTTCTTT	CASRSTGTEAFF
14	few	-	TRBV6-5	TRBJ2-2	TGTGCCAGCAGTCGGGCTTGGTACACCGGGGAGCTGTTTTTT	CASSRAWYTGELFF
15	-	TRBD1	TRBV19	TRBJ1-3	TGTGCCAGTAGCCTGGACAGGAACTCTGGAAACACCATATATTTT	CASSLDRNSGNTIYF
15	-	TRBD2	TRBV11-3	TRBJ2-1	TGTGCCAGCAGCGAAGTAGCGGGAGGGCCCGTTGAGCAGTTCTTC	CASSEVAGGPVEQFF